The clone carrying this TCR beta chain was counted many times. Its cognate antigen is unknown. The data were obtained in a study of T cells after posttransplantation cyclophosphamide. Notes on the study in general: TRB clonality was highly associated with recipient CMV seropositivity and reactivation. Donor CD8+ memory clones often dominated recipient blood repertoires at later times.

The CDR3 length is 14 residues. Germline CDR1 and CDR2: SGHAT and FQNNGV. Trimming removed 5 bases from V and 3 bases from J; junction bases left unmatched: 6. The method was immunoSEQ multiplex PCR; TCRdb's version includes in-frame clones alone and lacks a portion of them. The sample was found to contain 30,000 to 40,000 clones, and every one recurs. Peripheral blood was collected from the related graft donor on the marrow donation day. J is TRBJ1-2 and V is TRBV11-2; 7 positions agree with TRBD1. The source material was PBMCs. This sequence originates from a man aged 45 to 65 in good health, CMV-negative, and a related stem cell transplant donor. The CDR3 DNA sequence: TGTGCCAGCAGCCCGGACAGGCAATACTATGGCTACACCTTC. Translating gives CASSPDRQYYGYTF.